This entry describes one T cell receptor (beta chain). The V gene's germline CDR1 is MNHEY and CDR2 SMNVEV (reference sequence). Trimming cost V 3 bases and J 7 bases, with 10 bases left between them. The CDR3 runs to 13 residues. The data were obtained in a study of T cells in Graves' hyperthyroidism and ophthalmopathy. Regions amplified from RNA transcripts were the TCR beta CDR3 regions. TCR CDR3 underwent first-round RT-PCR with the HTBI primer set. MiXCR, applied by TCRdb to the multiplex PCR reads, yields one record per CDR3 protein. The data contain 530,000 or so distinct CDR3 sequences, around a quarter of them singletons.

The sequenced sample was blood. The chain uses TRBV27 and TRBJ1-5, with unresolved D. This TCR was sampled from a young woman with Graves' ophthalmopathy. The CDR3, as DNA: TGTGCCAGCAGTTTCGGGGTACGGCAGCCCCAGCATTTT. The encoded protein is CASSFGVRQPQHF.